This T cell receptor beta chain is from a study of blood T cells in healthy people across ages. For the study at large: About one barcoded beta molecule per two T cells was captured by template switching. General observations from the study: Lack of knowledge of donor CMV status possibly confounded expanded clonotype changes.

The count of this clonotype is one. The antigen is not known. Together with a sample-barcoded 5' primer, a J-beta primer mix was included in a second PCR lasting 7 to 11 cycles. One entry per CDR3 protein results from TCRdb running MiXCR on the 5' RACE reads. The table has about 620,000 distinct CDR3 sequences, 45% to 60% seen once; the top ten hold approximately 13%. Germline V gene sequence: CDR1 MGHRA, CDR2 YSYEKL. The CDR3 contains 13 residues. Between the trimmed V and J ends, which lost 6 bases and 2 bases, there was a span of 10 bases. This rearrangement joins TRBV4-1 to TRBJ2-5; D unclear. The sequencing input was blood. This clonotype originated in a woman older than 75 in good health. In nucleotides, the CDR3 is TGCGCCAGCAGTACCACGTTTCAAGAGACCCAGTACTTC. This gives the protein CASSTTFQETQYF.